A selection of T cell receptor beta chains follows, all from one sample in a study of OX40 agonist ivuxolimab in advanced cancers. The assay was immunoSEQ multiplex PCR, and TCRdb's table has in-frame clones only and misses some. The table lists approximately 32,000 clones, more than 70% of them singletons. Sample: CD4+ or CD8+ T cells sorted from blood, taken in a trial of the OX40 agonist ivuxolimab. These TCRs come from an adult with an advanced solid tumor such as melanoma, head and neck, liver or kidney cancer. The CDR3 runs from the conserved cysteine through the conserved F or W.

cdr3_aa cdr3_length v_call
CASSQNRGLGETQYF 15 TRBV5-4
CSVILSSYNEQFF 13 TRBV29-1
CASKSEETQYF 11 TRBV28
CASRGVADNTGELFF 15 TRBV2
CASSPGQGSAEQFF 14 TRBV19
CASSDLGQGRMNTEAFF 17 TRBV2
CASSQGILARGARAGELFF 19 TRBV4-1
CASSVAGQGSNTEAFF 16 TRBV9
CASRGGSYEQYF 12 TRBV6-6
CASSQEFRSGPPYNEQFF 18 TRBV4-1
CASKTGTSNTGELFF 15 TRBV2
CASMARLEAEAFF 13 TRBV28
CASILPPGQPYYEQYF 16 TRBV27
CASSLSRQGHGYTF 14 TRBV28
CASSPSGGTYNEQFF 15 TRBV5-8
CASSLAIVAGSYEQYF 16 TRBV5-1
CASSLGLAGSYEQYF 15 TRBV7-2
CASSSNGAGFTF 12 TRBV7-3
CASKRTQTNNEQFF 14 TRBV19
CASRTRDYPPQYF 13 TRBV5-5
CASSDGQGTYEQYF 14 TRBV25-1
CASSLGTGGQETQYF 15 TRBV9
CASSLPQTRGLRTYEQYF 18 TRBV7-8
CASSLKSGSGGNEQFF 16 TRBV5-4
CASTRGTASYNEQFF 15 TRBV27
CASIRTGVFLSGELFF 16 TRBV12-5
CASSPIPRVDTQYF 14 TRBV19
CASSQDRLQETQYF 14 TRBV5-8
CASPGRGSYNEQFF 14 TRBV9
CASSGGLAGGSSTDTQYF 18 TRBV28
CAWRGFGEQYF 11 TRBV30
CASKSGGNQPQHF 13 TRBV2
CASSAGGASDYEQYF 15 TRBV6-6
CASSRGLAGTDTQYF 15 TRBV7-6
CASSWDRMNTEAFF 14 TRBV7-2
CASTKPNSYGYTF 13 TRBV6-5
CAWTRLVADETQYF 14 TRBV30
CAWSEGTQYF 10 TRBV30
CASSYFGGATNTGELFF 17 TRBV5-1
CASSLDQGRMTNSPLHF 17 TRBV5-1
CASSDPRGGTGVLYEQYF 18 TRBV28
CASSQGQGKETQYF 14 TRBV7-9
CASVENTEAFF 11 TRBV18
CASSFGHGIGNTIYF 15 TRBV7-8
CASSLNVWGEAFF 13 TRBV2
CASRRTSGVQETQYF 15 TRBV5-4
CASSRGNTEAFF 12 TRBV9
CASSSRSQPQHF 12 TRBV19
CASSTLQGFVGGYTF 15 TRBV19
CAWSRQGGYEQYF 13 TRBV30
CSAAPTDNYGYTF 13 TRBV29-1
CASSLLSTALNYGYTF 16 TRBV27
CAISESSSGTSGASTDTQYF 20 TRBV10-3
CASSGVGEQQFF 12 TRBV2
CASSLGRNANQPQHF 15 TRBV27
CASSPGGASTEAFF 14 TRBV6-4
CASSQGGTVQAFF 13 TRBV4-3
CASSLERASGKEQYF 15 TRBV7-9
CASDLAGGYNEQFF 14 TRBV2
CASSDGISETQYF 13 TRBV6-1